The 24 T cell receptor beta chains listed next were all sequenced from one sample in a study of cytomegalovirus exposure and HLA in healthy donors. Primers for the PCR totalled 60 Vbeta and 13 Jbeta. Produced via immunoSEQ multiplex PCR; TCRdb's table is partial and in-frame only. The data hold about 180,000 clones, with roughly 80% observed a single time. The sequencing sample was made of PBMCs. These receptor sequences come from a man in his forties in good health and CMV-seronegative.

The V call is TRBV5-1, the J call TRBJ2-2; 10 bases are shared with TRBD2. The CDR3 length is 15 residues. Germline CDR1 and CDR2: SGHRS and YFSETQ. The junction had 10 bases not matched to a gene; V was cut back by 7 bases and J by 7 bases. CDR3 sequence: CASSQIAGGDGELFF. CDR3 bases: TGCGCCAGCTCCCAGATAGCGGGAGGTGACGGGGAGCTGTTTTTT.

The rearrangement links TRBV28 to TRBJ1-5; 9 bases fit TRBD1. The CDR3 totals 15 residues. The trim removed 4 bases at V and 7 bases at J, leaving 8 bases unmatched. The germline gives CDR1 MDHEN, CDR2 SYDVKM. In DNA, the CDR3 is TGTGCCAGCAGTTGGGACAGGGAAGAAGGACAGCCCCAGCATTTT. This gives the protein CASSWDREEGQPQHF.

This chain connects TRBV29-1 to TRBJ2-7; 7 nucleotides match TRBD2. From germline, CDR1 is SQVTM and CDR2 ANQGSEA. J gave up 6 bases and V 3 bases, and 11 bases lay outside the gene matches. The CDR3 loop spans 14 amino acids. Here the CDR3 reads CSVDLRGGSREQYF. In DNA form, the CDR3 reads TGCAGCGTTGACCTCCGGGGAGGGAGCCGCGAGCAGTACTTC.

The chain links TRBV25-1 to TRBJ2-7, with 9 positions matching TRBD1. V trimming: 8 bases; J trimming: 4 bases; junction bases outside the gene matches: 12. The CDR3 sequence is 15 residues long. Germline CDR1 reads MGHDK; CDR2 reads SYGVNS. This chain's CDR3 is CASQKTGQGSYEQYF. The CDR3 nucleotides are TGTGCCAGCCAAAAAACGGGACAGGGTAGTTACGAGCAGTACTTC.

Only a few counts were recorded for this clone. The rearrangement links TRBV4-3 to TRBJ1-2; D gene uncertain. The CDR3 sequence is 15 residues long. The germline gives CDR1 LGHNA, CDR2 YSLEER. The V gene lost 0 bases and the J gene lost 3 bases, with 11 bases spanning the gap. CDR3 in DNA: TGCGCCAGCAGCCAAGAAGATGAACGGTACTATGGCTACACCTTC. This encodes CASSQEDERYYGYTF.

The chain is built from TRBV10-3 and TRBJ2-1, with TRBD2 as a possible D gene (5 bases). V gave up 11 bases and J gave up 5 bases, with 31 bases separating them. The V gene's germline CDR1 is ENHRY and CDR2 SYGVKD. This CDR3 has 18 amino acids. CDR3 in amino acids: CAVKREEGNIYGHNEQFF. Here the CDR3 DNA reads TGTGCCGTTAAACGAGAAGAGGGAAATATCTACGGCCACAATGAGCAGTTCTTC.

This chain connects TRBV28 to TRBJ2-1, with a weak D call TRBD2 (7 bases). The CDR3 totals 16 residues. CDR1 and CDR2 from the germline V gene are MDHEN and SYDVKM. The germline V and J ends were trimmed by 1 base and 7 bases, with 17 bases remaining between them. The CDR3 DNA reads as TGTGCCAGCAGTTTATCAGGTTGGGGGGGGCGGAATGAGCAGTTCTTC. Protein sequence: CASSLSGWGGRNEQFF.

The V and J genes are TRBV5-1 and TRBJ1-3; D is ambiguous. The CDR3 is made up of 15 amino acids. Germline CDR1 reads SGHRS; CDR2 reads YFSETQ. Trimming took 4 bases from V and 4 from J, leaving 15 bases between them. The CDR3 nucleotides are TGCGCCAGCAGCGCCCCGGGGTCGGACGGAAACACCATATATTTT. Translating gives CASSAPGSDGNTIYF.

This CDR3 is CASSPQGFGNEQFF. CDR3 nucleotides: TGTGCCAGCAGTCCACAGGGGTTTGGCAATGAGCAGTTCTTC. The chain recombines TRBV7-2 with TRBJ2-1, with 7 bases that match TRBD1. V lost 6 bases, J lost 6 bases, and 8 bases stayed unmatched. Germline V gene data show CDR1 as SGHTA and CDR2 as FQGNSA. This CDR3 contains 14 residues.

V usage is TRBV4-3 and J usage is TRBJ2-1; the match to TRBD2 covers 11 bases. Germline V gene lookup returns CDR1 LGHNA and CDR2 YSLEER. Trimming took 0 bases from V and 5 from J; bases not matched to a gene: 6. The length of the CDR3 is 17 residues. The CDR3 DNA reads TGCGCCAGCAGCCAAGAAATGCGACTAGCGGGACACAATGAGCAGTTCTTC. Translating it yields CASSQEMRLAGHNEQFF.

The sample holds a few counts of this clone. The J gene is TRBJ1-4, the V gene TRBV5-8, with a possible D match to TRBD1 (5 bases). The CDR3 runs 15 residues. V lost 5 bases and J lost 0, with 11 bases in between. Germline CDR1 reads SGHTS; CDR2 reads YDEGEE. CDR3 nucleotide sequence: TGTGCCAGCAGATACCAGACAGCAACTAATGAAAAACTGTTTTTT. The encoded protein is CASRYQTATNEKLFF.

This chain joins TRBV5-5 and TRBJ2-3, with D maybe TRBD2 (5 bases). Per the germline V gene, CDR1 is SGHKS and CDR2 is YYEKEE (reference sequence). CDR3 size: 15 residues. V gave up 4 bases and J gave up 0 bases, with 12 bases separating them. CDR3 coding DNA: TGTGCCAGCAGCCGGGATTGGTCTAGCACAGATACGCAGTATTTT. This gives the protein CASSRDWSSTDTQYF.

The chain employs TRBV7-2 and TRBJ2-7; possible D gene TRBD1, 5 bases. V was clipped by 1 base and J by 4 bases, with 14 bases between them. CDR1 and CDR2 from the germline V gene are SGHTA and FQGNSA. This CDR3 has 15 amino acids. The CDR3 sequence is CASSLGVNGAYEQYF. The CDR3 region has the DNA TGTGCCAGCAGCTTAGGGGTCAATGGGGCTTACGAGCAGTACTTC.

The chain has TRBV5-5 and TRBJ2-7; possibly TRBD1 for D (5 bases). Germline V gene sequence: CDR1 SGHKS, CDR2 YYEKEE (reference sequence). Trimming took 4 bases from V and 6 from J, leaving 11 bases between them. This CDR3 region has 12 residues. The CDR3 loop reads CASSGDRREQYF. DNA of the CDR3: TGTGCCAGCAGCGGTGACAGACGCGAGCAGTACTTC.

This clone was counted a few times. CDR3 bases: TGTGCCTGGGGGGTTGGGCAGGGTAGCGGCTACACCTTC. Amino acid sequence: CAWGVGQGSGYTF. V is TRBV30 and J is TRBJ1-2; D may be TRBD1 (5 bases). The length of the CDR3 is 13 residues. Trimming removed 5 bases from V and 8 bases from J, with 18 bases in between. Germline assignment: CDR1 GTSNPN and CDR2 SVGIG (reference sequence).

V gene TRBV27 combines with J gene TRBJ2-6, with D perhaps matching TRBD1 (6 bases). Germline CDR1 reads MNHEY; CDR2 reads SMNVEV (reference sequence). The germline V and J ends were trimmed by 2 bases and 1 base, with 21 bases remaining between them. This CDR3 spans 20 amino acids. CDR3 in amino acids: CASSLTAPYRDLSGANVLTF. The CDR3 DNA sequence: TGTGCCAGCAGTTTAACCGCGCCTTACAGGGACCTATCTGGGGCCAACGTCCTGACTTTC.

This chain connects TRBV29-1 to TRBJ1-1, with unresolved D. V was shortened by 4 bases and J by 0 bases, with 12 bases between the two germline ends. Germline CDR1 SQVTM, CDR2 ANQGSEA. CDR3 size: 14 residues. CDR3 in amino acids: CSVGVPNMNTEAFF. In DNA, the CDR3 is TGCAGCGTTGGTGTTCCAAACATGAACACTGAAGCTTTCTTT.

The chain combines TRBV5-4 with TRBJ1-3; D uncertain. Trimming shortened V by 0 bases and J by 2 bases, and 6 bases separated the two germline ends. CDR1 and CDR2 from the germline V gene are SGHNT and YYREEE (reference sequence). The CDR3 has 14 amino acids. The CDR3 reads CASSLDLTGNTIYF. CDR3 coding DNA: TGTGCCAGCAGCTTGGACTTGACTGGAAACACCATATATTTT.

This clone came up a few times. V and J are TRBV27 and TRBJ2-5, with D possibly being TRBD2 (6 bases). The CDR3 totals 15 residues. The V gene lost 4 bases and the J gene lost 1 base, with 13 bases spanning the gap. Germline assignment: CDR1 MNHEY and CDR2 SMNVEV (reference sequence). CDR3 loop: CASSWESSAQETQYF. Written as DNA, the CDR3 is TGTGCCAGCAGTTGGGAATCTAGCGCCCAAGAGACCCAGTACTTC.

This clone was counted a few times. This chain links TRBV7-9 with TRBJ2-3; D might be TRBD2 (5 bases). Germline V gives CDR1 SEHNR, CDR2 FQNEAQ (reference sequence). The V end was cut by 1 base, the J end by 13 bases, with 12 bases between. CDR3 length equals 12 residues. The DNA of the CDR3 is TGTGCCAGCAGCTTAGGAGCCCAAGCGGAGTATTTT. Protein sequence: CASSLGAQAEYF.

The chain's CDR3 is CASSYSGQETQYF. The CDR3 DNA follows: TGTGCCAGCAGCTATAGCGGCCAAGAGACCCAGTACTTC. The chain links TRBV21-1 to TRBJ2-5; no check of the table's D call, TRBD2, against the DNA was made. TRBV21-1 is assigned pseudogene status. The CDR3 sequence is 13 residues long.

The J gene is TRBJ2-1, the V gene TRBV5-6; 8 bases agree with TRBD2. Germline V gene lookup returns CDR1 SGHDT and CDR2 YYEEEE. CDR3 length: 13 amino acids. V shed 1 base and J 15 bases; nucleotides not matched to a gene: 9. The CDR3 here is CASSLLSGGSVFF. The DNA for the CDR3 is TGTGCCAGCAGCTTGTTAAGCGGGGGCAGTGTGTTCTTC. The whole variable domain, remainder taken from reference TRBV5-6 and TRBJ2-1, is DAGVTQSPTHLIKTRGQQVTLRCSPKSGHDTVSWYQQALGQGPQFIFQYYEEEERQRGNFPDRFSGHQFPNYSSELNVNALLLGDSALYLCASSLLSGGSVFFGPGTRLTVL.

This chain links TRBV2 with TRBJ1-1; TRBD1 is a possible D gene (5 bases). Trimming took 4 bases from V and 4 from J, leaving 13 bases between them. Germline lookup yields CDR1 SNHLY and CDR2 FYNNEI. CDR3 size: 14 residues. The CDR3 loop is CASSGQGRATEAFF. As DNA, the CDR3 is TGTGCCAGCAGTGGCCAGGGTAGAGCCACTGAAGCTTTCTTT.

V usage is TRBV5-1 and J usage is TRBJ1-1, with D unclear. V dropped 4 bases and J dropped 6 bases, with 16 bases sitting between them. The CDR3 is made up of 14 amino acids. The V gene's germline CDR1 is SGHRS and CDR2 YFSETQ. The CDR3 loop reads CASSGSNSAPEAFF. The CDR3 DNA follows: TGCGCCAGCAGCGGATCCAACAGTGCGCCTGAAGCTTTCTTT. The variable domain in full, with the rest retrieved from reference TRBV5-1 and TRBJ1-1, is KAGVTQTPRYLIKTRGQQVTLSCSPISGHRSVSWYQQTPGQGLQFLFEYFSETQRNKGNFPGRFSGRQFSNSRSEMNVSTLELGDSALYLCASSGSNSAPEAFFGQGTRLTVV.